One and the same sample provided the 28 T cell receptor beta chains below, sequenced in a study of cytomegalovirus exposure and HLA in healthy donors. The PCR had 60 Vbeta and 13 Jbeta primers. Clones were sequenced by immunoSEQ multiplex PCR, and TCRdb holds only the in-frame ones, with some missing. The table has some 120,000 clones, about 83% seen once. The sample taken for sequencing was PBMCs. Receptors originate from a female donor in good health and CMV-seronegative.

This clone occurred a few times. V and J are TRBV5-6 and TRBJ2-2; D possibly corresponds to TRBD1 (5 bases). Germline V CDR1 and CDR2: SGHDT, YYEEEE. The length of the CDR3 is 15 residues. V lost 5 bases and J 4 bases, leaving 15 bases between the germline ends. Here the CDR3 reads CASSQDTTGTGELFF. CDR3 bases: TGTGCCAGCAGTCAGGACACAACGGGCACCGGGGAGCTGTTTTTT.

The chain recombines TRBV7-9 with TRBJ2-1; 9 bases match TRBD2. Germline loops: CDR1 SEHNR, CDR2 FQNEAQ (reference sequence). The CDR3 contains 14 residues. The ends lost 4 bases at V and 8 bases at J; junction bases unmatched: 6. As DNA, the CDR3 is TGTGCCAGCAGCTACGGGACTAGCCTCGATGAGCAGTTCTTC. It yields the protein CASSYGTSLDEQFF.

V usage is TRBV28 and J usage is TRBJ1-2; 7 nucleotides align to TRBD1. The germline gives CDR1 MDHEN, CDR2 SYDVKM. This CDR3 region has 14 residues. J gave up 1 base and V 5 bases, and 4 bases lay outside the gene matches. As DNA, the CDR3 is TGTGCCAGCAGTCCACAGGGGAATAACTATGGCTACACCTTC. Translated: CASSPQGNNYGYTF.

This clone was recorded a few times. The CDR3 protein is CASSYLGGSGYTF. The CDR3 bases are TGTGCCAGCAGTTACTTAGGGGGCAGTGGCTACACCTTC. This rearrangement joins TRBV6-5 to TRBJ1-2, with 7 bases lining up with TRBD1. Germline CDR1 is MNHEY and CDR2 is SVGAGI. With V trimmed by 1 base and J by 7 bases, 3 bases remained unmatched. The CDR3 contains 13 residues.

A single count supports this clone. This chain joins TRBV13 and TRBJ1-5, with 9 bases identical to TRBD1. This CDR3 comprises 15 residues. The V gene end was trimmed by 6 bases and the J gene end by 2 bases; junction bases not matched to a gene: 5. Germline CDR1 PRHDT, CDR2 FYEKMQ (reference sequence). CDR3 DNA: TGTGCCAGCAGTTACCGGACAGGGGGCAATCAGCCCCAGCATTTT. Amino acids: CASSYRTGGNQPQHF.

The rearrangement links TRBV7-8 to TRBJ1-5; the D gene is possibly TRBD1 (5 bases). V lost 8 bases to trimming and J lost 6 bases, with 8 bases between them. Germline CDR1 reads SGHVS; CDR2 reads FQNEAQ. The CDR3 has 11 residues. The CDR3 loop reads CASRTGQPQHF. CDR3 nucleotides: TGTGCCAGCCGTACAGGTCAGCCCCAGCATTTT.

The chain has TRBV30 and TRBJ2-5; D is ambiguous. The V gene lost 1 base and the J gene lost 5 bases, with 8 bases spanning the gap. The CDR3 spans 12 residues. CDR1 is GTSNPN and CDR2 is SVGIG in the germline V gene (reference sequence). CDR3 sequence reads: CAWSGPSETQYF. DNA for the CDR3: TGTGCCTGGAGTGGGCCCTCTGAGACCCAGTACTTC. The complete variable domain, with remaining parts taken from reference TRBV30 and TRBJ2-5, reads SQTIHQWPATLVQPVGSPLSLECTVEGTSNPNLYWYRQAAGRGLQLLFYSVGIGQISSEVPQNLSASRPQDRQFILSSKKLLLSDSGFYLCAWSGPSETQYFGPGTRLLVL.

This chain links TRBV5-4 with TRBJ1-2; D not resolved. Trimming removed 1 base from V and 7 bases from J, with 5 bases in between. CDR1 and CDR2 (germline): SGHNT, YYREEE (reference sequence). The CDR3 runs 11 residues. The CDR3 DNA is TGTGCCAGCAGCTTGTCGGGTGGCTACACCTTC. It is translated as CASSLSGGYTF. The full variable domain, with the rest looked up from reference TRBV5-4 and TRBJ1-2, is ETGVTQSPTHLIKTRGQQVTLRCSSQSGHNTVSWYQQALGQGPQFIFQYYREEENGRGNFPPRFSGLQFPNYSSELNVNALELDDSALYLCASSLSGGYTFGSGTRLTVV.

This clone was found a few times. The chain couples TRBV2 to TRBJ1-5, with D possibly being TRBD1 (6 bases). The CDR3 spans 14 residues. Germline CDR1 reads SNHLY; CDR2 reads FYNNEI. Trimming took off 8 bases at V and 0 bases at J, with 11 bases between the two ends. CDR3 sequence: CASDRDISNQPQHF. The CDR3 DNA reads as TGTGCCAGCGACCGGGACATTAGCAATCAGCCCCAGCATTTT. The variable domain in full, completed from reference TRBV2 and TRBJ1-5, reads EPEVTQTPSHQVTQMGQEVILRCVPISNHLYFYWYRQILGQKVEFLVSFYNNEISEKSEIFDDQFSVERPDGSNFTLKIRSTKLEDSAMYFCASDRDISNQPQHFGDGTRLSIL.

The chain recombines TRBV14 with TRBJ2-3, with TRBD2 matching over 7 bases. V lost 2 bases, J lost 0 bases, and 2 bases stayed unmatched. Germline loops: CDR1 SGHDN, CDR2 FVKESK. The length of the CDR3 is 15 residues. The CDR3 spells CASSQLAASTDTQYF. The CDR3 DNA follows: TGTGCCAGCAGCCAACTAGCGGCTAGCACAGATACGCAGTATTTT.

This sequence joins TRBV10-2 and TRBJ2-3; 7 bases line up with TRBD1. CDR3 length: 17 amino acids. V trimming: 3 bases; J trimming: 6 bases; junction bases outside the gene matches: 15. Germline loops: CDR1 WSHSY, CDR2 SAAADI. The CDR3 loop is CASSESPGTVLWDTQYF. The CDR3 nucleotides read TGCGCCAGCAGTGAATCACCCGGGACAGTCTTGTGGGATACGCAGTATTTT.

The rearrangement joins TRBV5-4 to TRBJ1-1; 10 bases are shared with TRBD1. Unmatched junction bases numbered 10, after V lost 3 bases and J lost 5 bases. The CDR3 loop spans 16 amino acids. Germline assignment: CDR1 SGHNT and CDR2 YYREEE (reference sequence). The CDR3, as DNA: TGTGCCAGCAGCTCAAGAAAGACAGGGGGCGGAACTGAAGCTTTCTTT. The encoded protein is CASSSRKTGGGTEAFF.

The CDR3 coding sequence is TGCGCCAGCAGCTTCCGGACCGGGGAGCTGTTTTTT. Its translation is CASSFRTGELFF. The chain has TRBV5-1 and TRBJ2-2; D remains unclear. Germline V gene data show CDR1 as SGHRS and CDR2 as YFSETQ. The CDR3 loop spans 12 amino acids. Trimming stripped 2 bases from V and 5 bases from J, with 4 bases between.

This clone was seen a few times. CDR3 region: CASGAGTANTEAFF. CDR3 coding DNA: TGTGCCAGCGGTGCCGGGACAGCGAACACTGAAGCTTTCTTT. The rearrangement uses TRBV6-1 and TRBJ1-1; 7 nucleotides align to TRBD1. From germline, CDR1 is MNHNS and CDR2 SASEGT. The V segment lost 8 bases and the J segment 1 base; nucleotides outside the gene matches: 7. The CDR3 spans 14 residues.

The chain links TRBV7-9 to TRBJ2-7, with 9 bases lining up with TRBD1. CDR1 and CDR2 (germline): SEHNR, FQNEAQ (reference sequence). Losses at the gene ends were 5 bases for V and 0 bases for J; bases not matched to a gene: 5. CDR3 length equals 15 residues. CDR3 residues: CASSQQGAFSYEQYF. The CDR3 bases are TGTGCCAGCAGCCAACAGGGGGCTTTCTCCTACGAGCAGTACTTC.

The rearrangement joins TRBV19 to TRBJ2-5, with D maybe TRBD2 (7 bases). Trimming took 3 bases from V and 5 from J, leaving 13 bases between them. Germline V gene lookup returns CDR1 LNHDA and CDR2 SQIVND (reference sequence). CDR3 length: 14 residues. The CDR3 is CASSIGGASETQYF. The DNA for the CDR3 is TGTGCCAGTAGTATTGGGGGGGCCTCGGAGACCCAGTACTTC.

The J gene is TRBJ1-6, the V gene TRBV6-1, with D possibly being TRBD1 (6 bases). This CDR3 contains 14 residues. Germline CDR1 is MNHNS and CDR2 is SASEGT. The ends were cut back, 10 bases at V and 9 bases at J, with 19 bases in the middle. CDR3 coding DNA: TGTGCCATACAGTACAGGGAAGATCGTTCACCCCTCCACTTT. It yields the protein CAIQYREDRSPLHF.

The V gene is TRBV13, the J gene TRBJ2-3; D is undetermined. Between the trimmed V and J ends, which lost 0 bases and 2 bases, there was a span of 15 bases. Germline-derived CDR1 and CDR2 are PRHDT and FYEKMQ (reference sequence). This CDR3 has 17 residues. The CDR3 region is CASSLGPFTGDTDTQYF. The CDR3 nucleotides are TGTGCCAGCAGCTTAGGACCGTTCACTGGAGACACAGATACGCAGTATTTT.

This rearrangement joins TRBV7-2 to TRBJ1-1, with D unclear. The V end was cut by 6 bases, the J end by 4 bases, with 12 bases between. CDR1 SGHTA and CDR2 FQGNSA come from the germline V gene. The CDR3 sequence is 13 residues long. CDR3 in amino acids: CASRETRVTEAFF. DNA of the CDR3: TGTGCCAGCAGGGAGACGCGGGTCACTGAAGCTTTCTTT.

The chain employs TRBV19 and TRBJ2-1; 15 bases map to TRBD2. The V and J ends lost 4 bases and 4 bases, in that order; junction bases with no gene match: 8. Per germline, CDR1 LNHDA and CDR2 SQIVND (reference sequence). The CDR3 is made up of 18 amino acids. CDR3 sequence (DNA): TGTGCCAGTAGTACCGGGACTAGCGGGGGGCTTCAATACAATGAGCAGTTCTTC. This sequence encodes CASSTGTSGGLQYNEQFF.

The V gene is TRBV6-6, the J gene TRBJ1-2; D is perhaps TRBD1 (5 bases). The CDR3 loop spans 13 amino acids. Germline lookup yields CDR1 MNHNY and CDR2 SVGAGI (reference sequence). Trimming stripped 5 bases from V and 4 bases from J, with 11 bases between. In DNA, the CDR3 is TGTGCCAGCAGTCCCCCGGGGGTCTATGGCTACACCTTC. Translation gives CASSPPGVYGYTF.

The rearrangement joins TRBV30 to TRBJ2-7, with D possibly matching TRBD1 (5 bases). Per the germline V gene, CDR1 is GTSNPN and CDR2 is SVGIG (reference sequence). V was pared by 5 bases and J by 0 bases, with 5 bases between. The CDR3 loop spans 11 amino acids. CDR3 DNA: TGTGCCTGGGACAGCTCCTACGAGCAGTACTTC. It encodes CAWDSSYEQYF.

V and J are TRBV19 and TRBJ2-1, with 7 bases lining up with TRBD1. The V gene end was trimmed by 5 bases and the J gene end by 12 bases; junction bases not matched to a gene: 13. This CDR3 comprises 14 residues. Germline V gene sequence: CDR1 LNHDA, CDR2 SQIVND (reference sequence). CDR3 nucleotide sequence: TGTGCCAGTAGTGGTTCTCTTGAGGGGGCTGGGCAGTTCTTC. It codes for CASSGSLEGAGQFF.

V is TRBV7-2 and J is TRBJ2-5; 7 bases are shared with TRBD2. V was pared by 3 bases and J by 5 bases, with 12 bases of the junction left unmatched. The CDR3 length is 16 residues. The V gene's germline CDR1 is SGHTA and CDR2 FQGNSA. The CDR3, as DNA: TGTGCCAGCAGCTTTGCTGCTTTCGGGGGAGGGGAGACCCAGTACTTC. Translated, it gives CASSFAAFGGGETQYF.

The chain links TRBV15 to TRBJ1-2, with 7 bases identical to TRBD1. The CDR3 sequence is 14 residues long. Germline values: CDR1 LNHNV, CDR2 YYDKDF (reference sequence). V was pared by 5 bases and J by 2 bases, with 5 bases of the junction left unmatched. CDR3 coding DNA: TGTGCCACCAGCCCGACAGGGCAGAACTATGGCTACACCTTC. Translated, it gives CATSPTGQNYGYTF.

The gene calls are TRBV5-1 and TRBJ1-2, with 9 bases fitting TRBD1. From germline, CDR1 is SGHRS and CDR2 YFSETQ. Trimming cost V 4 bases and J 6 bases; bases outside gene matches: 4. The CDR3 covers 13 residues. The CDR3 sequence: CASSNRDRDGYTF. The CDR3 DNA is TGCGCCAGCAGCAACCGGGACAGGGATGGCTACACCTTC.

This clone was counted a few times. Other DNA sequences in the same sample also yield this CDR3. The CDR3 loop reads CASSPGGVDEKLFF. CDR3 nucleotide sequence: TGTGCCAGCAGCCCAGGGGGCGTGGACGAAAAACTGTTTTTT. The chain joins TRBV9 to TRBJ1-4, with 8 positions matching TRBD1. After removal of 4 bases from V and 8 bases from J, the junction contained 7 bases not matched to a gene. Germline CDR1 reads SGDLS; CDR2 reads YYNGEE. There are 14 residues in the CDR3.

This clone has only a few counts. The CDR3 protein is CASSSLRGGYEQYF. For the CDR3, the DNA is TGTGCCAGCAGCTCCCTGCGGGGGGGCTACGAGCAGTACTTC. This rearrangement joins TRBV7-9 to TRBJ2-7, with 9 positions matching TRBD2. V lost 4 bases, J lost 3 bases, and 4 bases stayed unmatched. Germline lookup yields CDR1 SEHNR and CDR2 FQNEAQ (reference sequence). This CDR3 is built from 14 residues.